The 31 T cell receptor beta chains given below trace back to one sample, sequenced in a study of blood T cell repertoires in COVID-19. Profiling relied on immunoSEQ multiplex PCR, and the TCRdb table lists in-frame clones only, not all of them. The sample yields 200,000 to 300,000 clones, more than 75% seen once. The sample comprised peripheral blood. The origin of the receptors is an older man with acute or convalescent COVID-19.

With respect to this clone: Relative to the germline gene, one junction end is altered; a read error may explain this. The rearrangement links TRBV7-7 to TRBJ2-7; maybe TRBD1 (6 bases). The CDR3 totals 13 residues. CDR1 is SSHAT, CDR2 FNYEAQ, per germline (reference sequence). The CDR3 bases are TGTGCTAGCAGCTACAGGGTGGACTACGAGCAGTACTTC. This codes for CASSYRVDYEQYF.

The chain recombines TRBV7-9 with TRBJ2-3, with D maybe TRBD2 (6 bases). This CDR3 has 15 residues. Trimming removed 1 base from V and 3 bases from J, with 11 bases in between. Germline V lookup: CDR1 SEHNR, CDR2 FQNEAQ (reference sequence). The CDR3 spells CASSLGGIPTDTQYF. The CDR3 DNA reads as TGTGCCAGCAGCTTAGGCGGGATTCCGACAGATACGCAGTATTTT.

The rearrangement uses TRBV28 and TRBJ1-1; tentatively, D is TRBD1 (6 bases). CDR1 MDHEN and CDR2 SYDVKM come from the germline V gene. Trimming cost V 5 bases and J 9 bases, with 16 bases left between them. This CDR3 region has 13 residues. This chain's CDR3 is CASSTLQGAKAFF. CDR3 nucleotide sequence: TGTGCCAGCAGTACCCTACAGGGCGCGAAAGCTTTCTTT.

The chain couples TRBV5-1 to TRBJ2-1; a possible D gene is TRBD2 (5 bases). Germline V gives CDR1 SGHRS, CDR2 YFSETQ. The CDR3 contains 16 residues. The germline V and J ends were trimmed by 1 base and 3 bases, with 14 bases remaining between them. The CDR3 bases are TGCGCCAGCAGCTTGCGACGCTCGGGAATCTACAATGAGCAGTTCTTC. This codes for CASSLRRSGIYNEQFF.

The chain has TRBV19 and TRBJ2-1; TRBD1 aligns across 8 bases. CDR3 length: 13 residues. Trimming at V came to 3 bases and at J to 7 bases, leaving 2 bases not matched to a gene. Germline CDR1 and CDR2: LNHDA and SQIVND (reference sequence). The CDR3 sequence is CASSIRQGNEQFF. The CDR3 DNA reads TGTGCCAGTAGTATCCGACAGGGGAATGAGCAGTTCTTC.

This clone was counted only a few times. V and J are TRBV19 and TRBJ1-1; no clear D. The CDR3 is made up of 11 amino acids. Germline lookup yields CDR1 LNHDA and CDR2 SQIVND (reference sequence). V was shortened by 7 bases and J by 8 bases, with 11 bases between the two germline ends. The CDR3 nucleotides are TGTGCCAGTAACCGGAGGGCCGAAGCTTTCTTT. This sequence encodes CASNRRAEAFF.

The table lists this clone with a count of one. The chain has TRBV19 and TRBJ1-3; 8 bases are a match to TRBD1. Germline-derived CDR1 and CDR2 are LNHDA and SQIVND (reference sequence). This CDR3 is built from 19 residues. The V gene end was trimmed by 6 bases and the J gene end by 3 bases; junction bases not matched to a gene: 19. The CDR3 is CASSTGRDRGRFGGNTIYF. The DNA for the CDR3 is TGTGCCAGTAGCACGGGGAGAGACAGGGGACGTTTCGGTGGAAACACCATATATTTT.

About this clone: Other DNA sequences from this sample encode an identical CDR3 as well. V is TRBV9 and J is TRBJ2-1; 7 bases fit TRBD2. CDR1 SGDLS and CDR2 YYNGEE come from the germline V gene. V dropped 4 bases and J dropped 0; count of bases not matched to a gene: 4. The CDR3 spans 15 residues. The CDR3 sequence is CASSPSGSSYNEQFF. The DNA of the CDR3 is TGTGCCAGCAGCCCTAGCGGTAGCTCCTACAATGAGCAGTTCTTC.

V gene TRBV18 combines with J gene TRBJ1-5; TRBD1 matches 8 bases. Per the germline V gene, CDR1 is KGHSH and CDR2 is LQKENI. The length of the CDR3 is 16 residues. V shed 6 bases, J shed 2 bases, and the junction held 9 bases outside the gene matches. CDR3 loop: CASSPQGAGGNQPQHF. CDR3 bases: TGTGCCAGCTCCCCCCAGGGGGCAGGCGGCAATCAGCCCCAGCATTTT.

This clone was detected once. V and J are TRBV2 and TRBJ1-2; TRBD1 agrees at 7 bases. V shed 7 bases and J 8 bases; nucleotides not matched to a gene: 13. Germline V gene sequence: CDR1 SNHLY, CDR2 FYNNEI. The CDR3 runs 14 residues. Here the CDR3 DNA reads TGTGCCAGCAACTTCCCGGACAGGCTTCAGGGCTACACCTTC. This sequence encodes CASNFPDRLQGYTF.

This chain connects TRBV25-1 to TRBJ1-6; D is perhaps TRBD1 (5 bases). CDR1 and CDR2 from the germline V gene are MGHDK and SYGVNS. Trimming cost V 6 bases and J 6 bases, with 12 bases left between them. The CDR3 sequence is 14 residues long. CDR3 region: CASRPDSRNSPLHF. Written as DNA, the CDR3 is TGTGCCAGCAGACCCGACAGCCGTAATTCACCCCTCCACTTT.

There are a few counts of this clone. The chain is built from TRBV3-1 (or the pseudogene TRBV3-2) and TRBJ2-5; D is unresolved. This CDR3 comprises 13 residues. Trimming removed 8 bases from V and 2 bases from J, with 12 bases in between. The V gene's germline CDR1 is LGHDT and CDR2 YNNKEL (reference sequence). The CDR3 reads CASSGIRQETQYF. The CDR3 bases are TGTGCCAGCTCGGGTATTCGGCAAGAGACCCAGTACTTC.

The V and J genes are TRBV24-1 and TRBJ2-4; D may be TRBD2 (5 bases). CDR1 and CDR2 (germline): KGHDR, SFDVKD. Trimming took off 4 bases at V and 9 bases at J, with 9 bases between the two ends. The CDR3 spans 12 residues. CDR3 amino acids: CATSELSGIQYF. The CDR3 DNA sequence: TGTGCCACCAGTGAGCTGAGCGGCATTCAGTACTTC.

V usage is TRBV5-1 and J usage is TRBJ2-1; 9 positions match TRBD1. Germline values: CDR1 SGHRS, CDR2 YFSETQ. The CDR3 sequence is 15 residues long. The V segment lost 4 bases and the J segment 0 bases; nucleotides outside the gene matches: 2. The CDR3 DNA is TGCGCCAGCAGCGAGGGACAGGGCTCCTACAATGAGCAGTTCTTC. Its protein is CASSEGQGSYNEQFF.

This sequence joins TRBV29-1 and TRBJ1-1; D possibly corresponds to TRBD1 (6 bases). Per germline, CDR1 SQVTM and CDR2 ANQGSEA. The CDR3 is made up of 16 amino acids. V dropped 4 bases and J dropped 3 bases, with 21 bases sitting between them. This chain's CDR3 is CSVVGMIGGVDTEAFF. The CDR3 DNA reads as TGCAGCGTTGTAGGCATGATAGGGGGAGTTGACACTGAAGCTTTCTTT. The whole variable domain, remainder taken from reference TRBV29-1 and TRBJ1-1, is SAVISQKPSRDICQRGTSLTIQCQVDSQVTMMFWYRQQPGQSLTLIATANQGSEATYESGFVIDKFPISRPNLTFSTLTVSNMSPEDSSIYLCSVVGMIGGVDTEAFFGQGTRLTVV.

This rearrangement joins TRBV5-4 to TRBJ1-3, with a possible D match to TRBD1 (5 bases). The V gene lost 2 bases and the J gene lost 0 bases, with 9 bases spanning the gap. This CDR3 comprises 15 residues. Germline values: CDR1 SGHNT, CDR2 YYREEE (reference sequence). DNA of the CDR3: TGTGCCAGCAGCTTTGACAGCAACTCTGGAAACACCATATATTTT. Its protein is CASSFDSNSGNTIYF.

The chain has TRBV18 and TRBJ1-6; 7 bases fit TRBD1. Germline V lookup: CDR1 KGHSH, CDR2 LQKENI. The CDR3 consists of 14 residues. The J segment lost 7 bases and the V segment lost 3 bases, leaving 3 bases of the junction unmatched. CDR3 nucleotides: TGTGCCAGCTCACCGGGACAGAAAAATTCACCCCTCCACTTT. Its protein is CASSPGQKNSPLHF.

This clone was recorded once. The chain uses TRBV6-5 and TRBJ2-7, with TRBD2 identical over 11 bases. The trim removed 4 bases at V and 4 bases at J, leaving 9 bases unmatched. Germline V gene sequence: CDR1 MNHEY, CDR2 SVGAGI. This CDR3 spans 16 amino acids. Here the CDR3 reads CASSSWVAGGIYEQYF. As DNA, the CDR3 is TGTGCCAGCAGTTCCTGGGTAGCGGGAGGGATTTACGAGCAGTACTTC.

CDR3 protein: CASGLVGGGKPEAFF. The CDR3 bases are TGTGCTAGTGGTTTGGTGGGAGGAGGGAAACCTGAAGCTTTCTTT. The chain couples TRBV12-5 to TRBJ1-1, with D uncertain. The V end lost 0 bases, the J end lost 6 bases, and 14 bases lay between the germline ends. The CDR3 is made up of 15 amino acids. Germline loops: CDR1 LGHNT, CDR2 FRNRAP.

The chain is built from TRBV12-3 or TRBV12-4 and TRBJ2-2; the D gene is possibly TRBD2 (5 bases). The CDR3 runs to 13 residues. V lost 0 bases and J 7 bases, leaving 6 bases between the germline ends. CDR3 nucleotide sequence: TGTGCCAGCAGTTTAGCCGGGGACGGGGAGCTGTTTTTT. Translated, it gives CASSLAGDGELFF.

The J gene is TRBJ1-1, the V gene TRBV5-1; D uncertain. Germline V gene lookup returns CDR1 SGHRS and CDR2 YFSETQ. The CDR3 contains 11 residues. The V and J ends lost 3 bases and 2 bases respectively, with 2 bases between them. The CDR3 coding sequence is TGCGCCAGCAGCTCTAACACTGAAGCTTTCTTT. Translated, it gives CASSSNTEAFF.

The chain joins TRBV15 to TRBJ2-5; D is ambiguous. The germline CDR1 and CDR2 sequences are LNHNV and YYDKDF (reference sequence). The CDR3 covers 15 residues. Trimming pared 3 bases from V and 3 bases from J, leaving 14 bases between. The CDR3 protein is CATSSVHSKEETQYF. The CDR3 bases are TGTGCCACCAGCAGCGTTCACAGCAAAGAAGAGACCCAGTACTTC.

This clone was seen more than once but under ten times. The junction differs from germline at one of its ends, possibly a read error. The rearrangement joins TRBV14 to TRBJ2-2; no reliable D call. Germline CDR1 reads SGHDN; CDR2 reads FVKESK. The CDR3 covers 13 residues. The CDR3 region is CASSEDIAGELFF. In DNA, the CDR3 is TGTGCCAGCAGCGAAGACATTGCCGGGGAGCTGTTTTTT.

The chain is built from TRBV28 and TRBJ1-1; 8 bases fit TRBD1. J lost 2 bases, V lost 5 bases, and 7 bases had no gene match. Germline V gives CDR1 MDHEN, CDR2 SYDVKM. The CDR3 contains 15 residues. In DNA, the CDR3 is TGTGCCAGCAGTCCTTCTACAGGGGGAAACACTGAAGCTTTCTTT. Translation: CASSPSTGGNTEAFF.

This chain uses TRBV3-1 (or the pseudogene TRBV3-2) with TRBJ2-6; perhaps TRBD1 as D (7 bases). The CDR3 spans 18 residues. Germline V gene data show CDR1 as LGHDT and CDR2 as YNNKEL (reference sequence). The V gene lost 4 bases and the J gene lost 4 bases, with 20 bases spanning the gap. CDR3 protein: CASSLEGAGTSGANVLTF. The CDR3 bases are TGTGCCAGCAGCCTCGAGGGGGCGGGGACCTCCGGGGCCAACGTCCTGACTTTC.

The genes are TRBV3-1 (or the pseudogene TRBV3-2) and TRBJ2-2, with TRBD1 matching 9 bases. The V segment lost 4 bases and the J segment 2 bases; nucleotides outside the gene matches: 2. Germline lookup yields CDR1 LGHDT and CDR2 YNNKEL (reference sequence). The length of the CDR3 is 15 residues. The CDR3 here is CASSPGQGNTGELFF. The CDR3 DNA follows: TGTGCCAGCAGCCCGGGACAGGGTAACACCGGGGAGCTGTTTTTT.

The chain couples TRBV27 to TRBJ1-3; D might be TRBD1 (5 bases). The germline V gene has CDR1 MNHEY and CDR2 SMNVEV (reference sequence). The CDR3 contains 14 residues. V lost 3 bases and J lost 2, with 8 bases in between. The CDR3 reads CASSFRGTGNTIYF. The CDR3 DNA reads TGTGCCAGCAGTTTCCGGGGGACTGGAAACACCATATATTTT.

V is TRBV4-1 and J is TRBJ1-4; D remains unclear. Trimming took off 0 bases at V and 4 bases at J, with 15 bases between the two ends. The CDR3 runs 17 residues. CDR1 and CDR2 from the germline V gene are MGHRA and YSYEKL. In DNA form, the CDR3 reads TGCGCCAGCAGCCAAGATCCCACAGACCTTATTAATGAAAAACTGTTTTTT. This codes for CASSQDPTDLINEKLFF.

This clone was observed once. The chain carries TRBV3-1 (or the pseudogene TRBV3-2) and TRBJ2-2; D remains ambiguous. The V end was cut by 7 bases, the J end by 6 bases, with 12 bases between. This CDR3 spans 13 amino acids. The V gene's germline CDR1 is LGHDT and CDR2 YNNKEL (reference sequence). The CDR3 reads CASTNPRAGELFF. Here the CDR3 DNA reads TGTGCCAGCACCAACCCCCGGGCCGGGGAGCTGTTTTTT.

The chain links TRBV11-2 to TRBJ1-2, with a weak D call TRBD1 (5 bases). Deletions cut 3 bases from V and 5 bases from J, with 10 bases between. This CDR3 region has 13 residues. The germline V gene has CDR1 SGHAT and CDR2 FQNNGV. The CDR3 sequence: CASSLGQEYGYTF. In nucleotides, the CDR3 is TGTGCCAGCAGCTTGGGGCAAGAATATGGCTACACCTTC. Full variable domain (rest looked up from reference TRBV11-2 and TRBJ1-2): EAGVAQSPRYKIIEKRQSVAFWCNPISGHATLYWYQQILGQGPKLLIQFQNNGVVDDSQLPKDRFSAERLKGVDSTLKIQPAKLEDSAVYLCASSLGQEYGYTFGSGTRLTVV.

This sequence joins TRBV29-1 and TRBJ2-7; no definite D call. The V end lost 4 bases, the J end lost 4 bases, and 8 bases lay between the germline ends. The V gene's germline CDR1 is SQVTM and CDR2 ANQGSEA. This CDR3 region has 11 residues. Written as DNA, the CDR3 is TGCAGCGTTGGGGCCGAGTACGAGCAGTACTTC. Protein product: CSVGAEYEQYF.